These 19 T cell receptor beta chains were all obtained from the same sample, sequenced in a study of tumor-infiltrating lymphocytes in oesophageal squamous cell carcinoma. TCRdb re-called the PCR reads through MiXCR, storing one row per CDR3 protein. The sample comprises around 19,000 distinct CDR3 sequences, around 48% of which are singletons, and less than 45% rests with the top ten. The sequenced sample consisted of normal esophageal tissue next to the tumor. The receptors here all came from a female donor with esophageal squamous cell carcinoma.

This sequence joins TRBV20-1 and TRBJ1-1; perhaps TRBD1 as D (5 bases). The germline gives CDR1 DFQATT, CDR2 SNEGSKA (reference sequence). Trimming cost V 5 bases and J 4 bases, with 17 bases left between them. The CDR3 covers 14 residues. As DNA, the CDR3 is TGCAGTGCTTGGGTCGGGGGGTGGGCCACTGAAGCTTTCTTT. It codes for CSAWVGGWATEAFF.

This clonotype was seen only a few times. The rearrangement joins TRBV7-8 to TRBJ2-7, with D possibly matching TRBD1 (6 bases). V was clipped by 3 bases and J by 7 bases, with 25 bases between them. Germline CDR1 reads SGHVS; CDR2 reads FQNEAQ. The length of the CDR3 is 17 residues. DNA for the CDR3: TGTGCCAGCAGCTTGCCCCTACGGGACATTAGATTTCGGGAGCAGTACTTC. Protein: CASSLPLRDIRFREQYF.

This clonotype has at least ten counts. The chain links TRBV6-2 or TRBV6-3 to TRBJ1-5; D possibly corresponds to TRBD1 (6 bases). Germline-derived CDR1 and CDR2 are MNHEY and SVGEGT. CDR3 size: 13 residues. V lost 2 bases, J lost 9 bases, and 11 bases lay in between. CDR3 amino acids: CASSYTQGLPQHF. DNA of the CDR3: TGTGCCAGCAGTTACACACAGGGATTGCCCCAGCATTTT.

This clonotype has just one count. The chain uses TRBV27 and TRBJ2-3, with unresolved D. Gene TRBJ2-7 matches the end of the DNA better, so the J call may be wrong. Germline lookup yields CDR1 MNHEY and CDR2 SMNVEV (reference sequence). The CDR3 is 13 amino acids. CDR3 bases: TGTGCCAGCAGTTTATCCTCGGGCTACGAGCAGTACTTC. It is translated as CASSLSSGYEQYF.

This clonotype occurred a few times. The V and J genes are TRBV7-6 and TRBJ2-3; D is undetermined. The closer fit of TRBJ2-7 to the DNA end suggests the J call may be wrong. There are 13 residues in the CDR3. Germline V gives CDR1 SGHVS, CDR2 FNYEAQ. CDR3 coding DNA: TGTGCCAGCAGCTTAGCGGCCATTTACGAGCAGTACTTC. Translating it yields CASSLAAIYEQYF.

Ten or more counts support this clonotype. The rearrangement uses TRBV19 and TRBJ2-3; possibly TRBD1 or TRBD2 for D (7 bases each). V lost 5 bases and J 6 bases, leaving 15 bases between the germline ends. The CDR3 covers 14 residues. Germline V gives CDR1 LNHDA, CDR2 SQIVND (reference sequence). The CDR3 bases are TGTGCCAGTAGTCTTCGACAGGGAGGGGATACGCAGTATTTT. Its translation: CASSLRQGGDTQYF.

This clonotype came up a few times. V and J are TRBV7-6 and TRBJ2-3; TRBD2 aligns across 7 bases. Germline assignment: CDR1 SGHVS and CDR2 FNYEAQ. This CDR3 is 14 amino acids long. J was trimmed by 6 bases and V by 5 bases; bases with no gene match: 8. The CDR3 region is CASSTTGGVDTQYF. As DNA, the CDR3 is TGTGCCAGCAGCACTACGGGGGGAGTGGATACGCAGTATTTT.

Comment on this clonotype: A junction boundary mismatches the germline segment, possibly from a read error. This chain connects TRBV7-6 to TRBJ2-1, with D tentatively TRBD1 (6 bases). There are 15 residues in the CDR3. The V gene's germline CDR1 is SGHVS and CDR2 FNYEAQ. The CDR3 region is CASSLNREIYNEQFF. CDR3 in DNA: TGTGCTAGCAGCCTAAACAGGGAGATCTACAATGAGCAGTTCTTC.

J is TRBJ2-3 and V is TRBV7-6; perhaps D is TRBD1 or TRBD2 (6 bases each). The DNA end lines up better with TRBJ2-7; the J call may be wrong. Germline V gives CDR1 SGHVS, CDR2 FNYEAQ. The CDR3 contains 17 residues. This chain's CDR3 is CASSLGSGGARDNEQYF. The DNA of the CDR3 is TGTGCCAGCAGCTTAGGATCCGGGGGCGCGCGGGACAATGAGCAGTACTTC.

This clonotype appeared many times. The chain is built from TRBV6-1 and TRBJ2-7; 9 nucleotides line up with TRBD1. CDR3 length equals 16 residues. CDR1 is MNHNS and CDR2 is SASEGT in the germline V gene. The junction had 10 bases not matched to a gene; V was cut back by 7 bases and J by 0 bases. The CDR3 DNA follows: TGTGCCAGCACCGGTACGTGGGGACAGGGCTCCTACGAGCAGTACTTC. Protein sequence: CASTGTWGQGSYEQYF.

In its sample, this clonotype was seen many times. The chain recombines TRBV19 with TRBJ2-4; 7 nucleotides match TRBD2. Germline V lookup: CDR1 LNHDA, CDR2 SQIVND (reference sequence). The CDR3 extends over 15 amino acids. J lost 2 bases, V lost 3 bases, and 4 bases had no gene match. CDR3 nucleotide sequence: TGTGCCAGTAGTATCAGCGGGATCTCCAAAAACATTCAGTACTTC. This translates into CASSISGISKNIQYF.

J is TRBJ2-2 and V is TRBV12-3 or TRBV12-4; the D call may be TRBD1 or TRBD2 (5 bases each). With 6 bases removed from V and 4 bases from J, the gap between germline ends came to 12 bases. CDR3 size: 14 residues. CDR3 amino acids: CASRISGSTGELFF. Written as DNA, the CDR3 is TGTGCCAGCAGGATCTCAGGGAGCACCGGGGAGCTGTTTTTT.

This clonotype was seen only once. This chain uses TRBV7-3 with TRBJ1-1, with TRBD1 identical over 8 bases. The CDR3 contains 15 residues. Germline assignment: CDR1 SGHTA and CDR2 FQGTGA. After removal of 4 bases from V and 1 base from J, the junction contained 5 bases not matched to a gene. This chain's CDR3 is CASSSRTGTNTEAFF. The CDR3 coding sequence is TGTGCCAGCAGCTCCCGGACAGGGACGAACACTGAAGCTTTCTTT.

This chain joins TRBV7-2 and TRBJ1-4; TRBD1 might be the D (5 bases). In germline, CDR1 is SGHTA, CDR2 FQGNSA. V lost 8 bases and J lost 7, with 17 bases in between. The CDR3 loop spans 14 amino acids. Here the CDR3 reads CASSARRDGEKLFF. The CDR3 DNA reads TGTGCCAGCTCTGCGCGCAGGGACGGTGAAAAACTGTTTTTT.

This clonotype is judged medium-sized. CDR3 in amino acids: CASSLDAADTQYF. The CDR3 bases are TGTGCCAGCAGCTTAGACGCGGCAGATACGCAGTATTTT. The chain carries TRBV7-2 and TRBJ2-3; no firm D call. Deletions cut 1 base from V and 4 bases from J, with 6 bases between. CDR3 length: 13 amino acids. Germline CDR1 is SGHTA and CDR2 is FQGNSA.

The chain is built from TRBV7-6 and TRBJ1-1, with D unresolved. CDR3 size: 13 residues. V lost 7 bases, J lost 1 base, and 10 bases lay in between. Germline lookup yields CDR1 SGHVS and CDR2 FNYEAQ. The CDR3 reads CASKRTGNTEAFF. CDR3 sequence (DNA): TGTGCCAGCAAAAGGACGGGGAACACTGAAGCTTTCTTT. Filled out from reference TRBV7-6 and TRBJ1-1, the complete variable domain reads GAGVSQSPRYKVTKRGQDVALRCDPISGHVSLYWYRQALGQGPEFLTYFNYEAQQDKSGLPNDRFSAERPEGSISTLTIQRTEQRDSAMYRCASKRTGNTEAFFGQGTRLTVV.

By its share, this clonotype is medium-sized. The chain links TRBV7-8 to TRBJ2-1, with 10 bases that match TRBD2. Germline V gene lookup returns CDR1 SGHVS and CDR2 FQNEAQ. With 3 bases clipped from V and 9 bases from J, the junction kept 5 bases outside the gene matches. This CDR3 contains 14 residues. CDR3 sequence: CASSFTSGTGEQFF. The CDR3, as DNA: TGTGCCAGCAGCTTTACTAGCGGGACAGGTGAGCAGTTCTTC.

This clonotype was detected many times. The rearrangement uses TRBV6-1 and TRBJ2-5; D is unclear. This CDR3 comprises 17 residues. CDR1 and CDR2 from the germline V gene are MNHNS and SASEGT. V was clipped by 3 bases and J by 1 base, with 18 bases between them. DNA for the CDR3: TGTGCCAGCAGTGATAATTATCGGAGAAAACCCCAAGAGACCCAGTACTTC. This codes for CASSDNYRRKPQETQYF.

This clonotype has ten or more counts. This chain links TRBV12-3 or TRBV12-4 with TRBJ1-2; the D gene is possibly TRBD1 (6 bases). V lost 5 bases and J lost 0, with 10 bases in between. This CDR3 spans 14 amino acids. For the CDR3, the DNA is TGTGCCAGCAGTCAGTACAGGGCTAACTATGGCTACACCTTC. Its protein is CASSQYRANYGYTF.